This is a list of T cell receptor beta chains from one sample in a study of cytotoxic CD8 clonotypes in ibrutinib-treated CLL. TCRdb's table, derived via immunoSEQ multiplex PCR, lists solely in-frame clones and lacks some. The table includes some 200,000 clones, more than 70% detected once. This material consisted of PBMCs, taken after 12 months of ibrutinib treatment. These receptors all stem from a human donor with chronic lymphocytic leukemia. Both conserved end residues are part of each CDR3. D genes are given only for firm matches. Some rows mark clone size as missing; the rest say once, few, many or name a class of expanded clone.

-	TRBV4-1	TRBJ2-7	-	CASSQEDFISYEQYF	TGCGCCAGCAGCCAAGAGGACTTTATCTCCTACGAGCAGTACTTC
-	TRBV10-1	TRBJ1-1	-	CASSETGNTEAFF	TGCGCCAGCAGTGAAACCGGGAACACTGAAGCTTTCTTT
-	TRBV28	TRBJ2-1	-	CASSSPGKRFF	TGTGCCAGCAGCTCACCAGGAAAACGGTTCTTC
-	TRBV28	TRBJ1-2	-	CASTYPDGSTIYGYTF	TGTGCCAGCACCTACCCGGACGGCTCAACAATCTATGGCTACACCTTC
-	TRBV6-6	TRBJ2-5	TRBD2	CASSPVLAGGKTQYF	TGTGCCAGCAGCCCAGTCCTCGCGGGGGGAAAGACCCAGTACTTC
-	TRBV5-1	TRBJ2-5	TRBD2	CASSPARGLAGGETQYF	TGCGCCAGCAGCCCGGCACGGGGACTAGCGGGGGGAGAGACCCAGTACTTC
-	TRBV7-9	TRBJ1-2	-	CASSLSTENYGYTF	TGTGCCAGCAGCCTATCAACAGAGAACTATGGCTACACCTTC
-	TRBV6-1	TRBJ2-2	-	CASSGQYTGELFF	TGTGCCAGCAGTGGACAGTACACCGGGGAGCTGTTTTTT
few	TRBV6-5	TRBJ2-7	-	CASSYSIPDGAYEQYF	TGTGCCAGCAGTTACTCGATTCCGGACGGTGCCTACGAGCAGTACTTC
-	TRBV27	TRBJ2-7	TRBD1	CASSSFQTGGDEQYF	TGTGCCAGCAGTTCCTTCCAGACAGGGGGGGACGAGCAGTACTTC
few	TRBV4-1	TRBJ2-7	-	CASSQDQAAYEQYF	TGCGCCAGCAGCCAAGATCAGGCAGCCTACGAGCAGTACTTC
-	TRBV4-1	TRBJ1-4	-	CASSHSSEKLFF	TGCGCCAGCAGCCACAGCAGTGAAAAACTGTTTTTT
-	TRBV6-5	TRBJ1-5	TRBD1	CASSGQGYGQPQHF	TGTGCCAGCAGTGGACAGGGTTATGGCCAGCCCCAGCATTTT
-	TRBV28	TRBJ2-5	-	CASSYDYDLGYKTQYF	TGTGCCAGCAGCTATGACTACGACTTGGGGTATAAGACCCAGTACTTC
-	TRBV28	TRBJ2-7	-	CASSRGAGHEQYF	TGTGCCAGCAGCCGTGGGGCAGGGCACGAGCAGTACTTC
-	TRBV5-1	TRBJ2-7	TRBD1	CASRQQGAPDEQYF	TGCGCCAGCAGGCAACAGGGGGCCCCCGACGAGCAGTACTTC
-	TRBV27	TRBJ2-2	-	CASSLWTGELFF	TGTGCCAGCAGTTTATGGACCGGGGAGCTGTTTTTT
-	TRBV6-5	TRBJ2-7	TRBD1	CASSSNRGSYEQYF	TGTGCCAGCAGCTCCAACAGGGGGTCCTACGAGCAGTACTTC
-	TRBV12-5	TRBJ1-1	TRBD1	CASAFSDRGEAFF	TGTGCTAGTGCCTTCTCGGACAGGGGAGAAGCTTTCTTT
-	TRBV5-1	TRBJ2-3	TRBD2	CASSGGRATDTQYF	TGCGCCAGCAGTGGAGGGAGGGCCACAGATACGCAGTATTTT
few	TRBV15	TRBJ1-1	-	CATSKQATEAFF	TGTGCCACCAGCAAACAGGCCACTGAAGCTTTCTTT
-	TRBV6-1	TRBJ2-7	-	CASSGPGSRSYEQYF	TGTGCCAGCAGTGGACCAGGGTCTCGGTCCTACGAGCAGTACTTC
few	TRBV7-8	TRBJ1-6	-	CASSPVLHYNSPLHF	TGTGCCAGCAGCCCGGTGTTACACTATAATTCACCCCTCCACTTT
-	TRBV7-9	TRBJ2-7	-	CASSLGTVEQYF	TGTGCCAGCAGCTTAGGGACTGTCGAGCAGTACTTC
-	TRBV5-6	TRBJ2-3	-	CASISQPTSTDTQYF	TGTGCCAGCATCTCACAACCTACGAGCACAGATACGCAGTATTTT
-	TRBV6-5	TRBJ1-2	-	CASSNRDVDYGYTF	TGTGCCAGCAGTAACAGGGATGTGGACTATGGCTACACCTTC
-	TRBV28	TRBJ2-1	TRBD2	CASSPSGRAATIKQFF	TGTGCCAGCAGCCCCAGCGGGAGGGCCGCTACAATCAAGCAGTTCTTC
-	TRBV28	TRBJ2-6	TRBD1	CASSLQGAGGANVLTF	TGTGCCAGCAGTTTACAGGGGGCTGGTGGGGCCAACGTCCTGACTTTC
-	TRBV10-2	TRBJ2-2	TRBD2	CASSRLAGSTGELFF	TGCGCCAGCAGTCGACTAGCGGGATCTACCGGGGAGCTGTTTTTT
-	TRBV10-1	TRBJ2-7	-	CASSENPYEQYF	TGCGCCAGCAGTGAGAACCCGTACGAGCAGTACTTC
-	TRBV10-1	TRBJ1-1	-	CASSDGDLNTEAFF	TGCGCCAGCAGTGATGGGGACCTGAACACTGAAGCTTTCTTT
-	TRBV19	TRBJ2-1	TRBD1	CASHATGAPPNEQFF	TGTGCCAGCCACGCGACAGGGGCTCCCCCCAATGAGCAGTTCTTC
-	TRBV7-9	TRBJ1-1	-	CASSVGFYTEAFF	TGTGCCAGCAGCGTGGGATTTTACACTGAAGCTTTCTTT
-	TRBV2	TRBJ1-1	-	CASLLGTEAFF	TGTGCCAGCTTGCTGGGCACTGAAGCTTTCTTT
-	TRBV4-1	TRBJ1-1	TRBD1	CASSQSPGQRNTEAFF	TGCGCCAGCAGCCAATCTCCGGGACAGCGGAACACTGAAGCTTTCTTT
-	TRBV25-1	TRBJ2-7	-	CASSEFPESGAKSSEQYF	TGTGCCAGCAGTGAATTTCCTGAGTCGGGGGCTAAGTCCTCCGAGCAGTACTTC
-	TRBV1	TRBJ2-1	-	CTSSQLPDSRGGGHNEQFF	TGCACCAGCAGCCAACTTCCGGACTCGCGGGGGGGCGGGCACAATGAGCAGTTCTTC
-	TRBV29-1	TRBJ2-1	-	CSVDSAFYNEQFF	TGCAGCGTTGATAGCGCGTTTTACAATGAGCAGTTCTTC
-	TRBV6-4	TRBJ2-7	-	CASSDGYGPSYEQYF	TGTGCCAGCAGTGACGGATACGGCCCTTCCTACGAGCAGTACTTC
-	TRBV7-6	TRBJ1-4	-	CASSLRQGSTNEKLFF	TGTGCCAGCAGCTTACGCCAGGGGTCAACTAATGAAAAACTGTTTTTT
few	TRBV5-1	TRBJ2-5	-	CASSLQGGFGTQYF	TGCGCCAGCAGCTTACAGGGAGGGTTTGGGACCCAGTACTTC
-	TRBV18	TRBJ2-1	-	CASSPPGYNEQFF	TGTGCCAGCTCCCCCCCGGGGTACAATGAGCAGTTCTTC
few	TRBV2	TRBJ2-1	-	CASGGRGGSNEQFF	TGTGCCAGCGGGGGACGGGGAGGAAGCAATGAGCAGTTCTTC
-	TRBV7-9	TRBJ2-2	-	CASSLAPAANTGELFF	TGTGCCAGCAGCTTAGCGCCTGCGGCAAACACCGGGGAGCTGTTTTTT
-	TRBV10-1	TRBJ2-3	-	CASGPDRSGTQYF	TGCGCCAGCGGACCAGACAGGTCCGGTACGCAGTATTTT
-	TRBV4-1	TRBJ2-3	-	CASSQEFGRDTDTQYF	TGCGCCAGCAGCCAAGAGTTCGGGCGGGACACAGATACGCAGTATTTT